One and the same sample provided the 9 T cell receptor beta chains below, sequenced in a study of blood T cell repertoires in COVID-19. The repertoire was sequenced with immunoSEQ multiplex PCR; TCRdb's copy has only in-frame clones and lacks some. The table lists some 240,000 clones, 65% to 90% of them singletons. Sequencing input: peripheral blood. These receptors were collected from a woman in her 40s who had recovered from COVID-19.

This clone occurred many times. The rearrangement uses TRBV11-3 and TRBJ1-1; 7 nucleotides match TRBD1. Germline CDR1 reads SGHNT; CDR2 reads YENEEA. This CDR3 has 13 residues. The ends lost 8 bases at V and 5 bases at J; junction bases unmatched: 8. The CDR3 spells CASDRTGDTEAFF. In DNA form, the CDR3 reads TGTGCCAGCGACCGCACAGGGGATACTGAAGCTTTCTTT.

The chain is built from TRBV19 and TRBJ1-1; tentative D call: TRBD1 (6 bases). Germline V gene sequence: CDR1 LNHDA, CDR2 SQIVND (reference sequence). The CDR3 is 15 amino acids. Trimming pared 6 bases from V and 0 bases from J, leaving 14 bases between. The CDR3 sequence is CASRPGGLLNTEAFF. For the CDR3, the DNA is TGTGCCAGTAGACCTGGGGGCCTACTGAACACTGAAGCTTTCTTT.

The chain is built from TRBV21-1 and TRBJ2-5; the table assigns TRBD2, which was not confirmed against the DNA. TRBV21-1 is a documented pseudogene. The length of the CDR3 is 16 residues. The CDR3 coding sequence is TGTGCCAGCAGCAGCAACGCTGGGACTTTCCAAGAGACCCAGTACTTC. This codes for CASSSNAGTFQETQYF.

CDR3 sequence reads: CASSPDGIYGYTF. The CDR3 bases are TGTGCCAGCTCACCTGACGGGATCTATGGCTACACCTTC. V is TRBV18 and J is TRBJ1-2; no clear D gene. Looked up from germline, CDR1 is KGHSH and CDR2 is LQKENI. The CDR3 sequence is 13 residues long. V was trimmed by 3 bases and J by 4 bases, leaving 9 bases between them.

The chain links TRBV27 to TRBJ1-2; a possible D gene is TRBD1 (5 bases). CDR1 is MNHEY, CDR2 SMNVEV, per germline (reference sequence). Deletions cut 7 bases from V and 6 bases from J, with 15 bases between. The CDR3 loop spans 13 amino acids. The CDR3 nucleotides are TGTGCCAGCAAATCGGGGGGGGACCATGGCTACACCTTC. Encoded protein: CASKSGGDHGYTF.

In this sample, this clone turned up once. V gene TRBV3-1 (or the pseudogene TRBV3-2) combines with J gene TRBJ1-1; tentatively, D is TRBD1 (6 bases). Germline CDR1 reads LGHDT; CDR2 reads YNNKEL (reference sequence). CDR3 length: 13 amino acids. V dropped 1 base and J dropped 4 bases, with 7 bases sitting between them. CDR3 nucleotide sequence: TGTGCCAGCAGCCAAGGGACAGCCACTGAAGCTTTCTTT. The encoded protein is CASSQGTATEAFF.

The CDR3 region has the DNA TGTGCCAGCAGCTTAGATCCAGGGCGGACAGATACGCAGTATTTT. Its translation: CASSLDPGRTDTQYF. This chain links TRBV7-3 with TRBJ2-3; tentatively, D is TRBD1 (5 bases). Germline V gene sequence: CDR1 SGHTA, CDR2 FQGTGA. The germline V and J ends were trimmed by 2 bases and 3 bases, with 12 bases remaining between them. The CDR3 sequence is 15 residues long.

The genes are TRBV11-3 and TRBJ2-2; D unclear. The CDR3 is made up of 15 amino acids. V lost 2 bases and J 1 base, leaving 8 bases between the germline ends. Germline CDR1 is SGHNT and CDR2 is YENEEA. The CDR3 region has the DNA TGTGCCAGCAGCTTAAGTTCAGGGAACACCGGGGAGCTGTTTTTT. This translates into CASSLSSGNTGELFF.

The J gene is TRBJ1-1, the V gene TRBV6-5; 8 bases map to TRBD1. Germline values: CDR1 MNHEY, CDR2 SVGAGI. The CDR3 consists of 13 residues. With 7 bases clipped from V and 8 bases from J, the junction kept 9 bases outside the gene matches. In nucleotides, the CDR3 is TGTGCCAGCAACTGGGACAGGCCGGGGGAAGCTTTCTTT. This translates into CASNWDRPGEAFF.